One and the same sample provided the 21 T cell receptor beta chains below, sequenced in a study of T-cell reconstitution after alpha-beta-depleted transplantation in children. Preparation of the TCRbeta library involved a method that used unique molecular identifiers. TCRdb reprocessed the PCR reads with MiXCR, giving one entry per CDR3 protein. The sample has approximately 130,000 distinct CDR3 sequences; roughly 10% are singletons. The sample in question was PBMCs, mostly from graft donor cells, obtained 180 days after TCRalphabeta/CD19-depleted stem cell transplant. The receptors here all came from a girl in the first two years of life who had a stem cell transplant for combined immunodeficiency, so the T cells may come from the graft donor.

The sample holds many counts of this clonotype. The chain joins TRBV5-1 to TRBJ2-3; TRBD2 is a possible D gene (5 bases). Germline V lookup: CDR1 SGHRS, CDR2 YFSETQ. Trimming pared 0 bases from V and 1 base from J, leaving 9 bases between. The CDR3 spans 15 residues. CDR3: CASSLGLAGTDTQYF. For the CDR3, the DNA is TGCGCCAGCAGCTTGGGGCTAGCCGGCACAGATACGCAGTATTTT.

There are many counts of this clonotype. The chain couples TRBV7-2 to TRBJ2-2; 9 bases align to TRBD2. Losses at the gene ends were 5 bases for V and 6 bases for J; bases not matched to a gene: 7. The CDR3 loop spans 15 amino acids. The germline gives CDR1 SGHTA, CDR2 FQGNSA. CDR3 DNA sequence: TGTGCCAGCAGCCGGGGGACTAGCCACCCCGGGGAGCTGTTTTTT. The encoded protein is CASSRGTSHPGELFF. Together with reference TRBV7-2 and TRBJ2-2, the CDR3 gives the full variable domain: GAGVSQSPSNKVTEKGKDVELRCDPISGHTALYWYRQSLGQGLEFLIYFQGNSAPDKSGLPSDRFSAERTGGSVSTLTIQRTQQEDSAVYLCASSRGTSHPGELFFGEGSRLTVL.

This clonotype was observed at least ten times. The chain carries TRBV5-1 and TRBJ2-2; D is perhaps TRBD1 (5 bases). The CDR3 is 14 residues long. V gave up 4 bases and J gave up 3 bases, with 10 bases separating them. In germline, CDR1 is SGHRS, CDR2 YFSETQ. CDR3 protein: CASSRTGDTGELFF. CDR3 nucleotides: TGCGCCAGCAGCCGTACAGGAGACACCGGGGAGCTGTTTTTT.

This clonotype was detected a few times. The CDR3 nucleotides read TGCAGTGCTAGAGTACCGGGGGCCCTCAATCAGCCCCAGCATTTT. Amino acid sequence: CSARVPGALNQPQHF. The rearrangement uses TRBV20-1 and TRBJ1-5; maybe TRBD1 (6 bases). CDR1 and CDR2 (germline): DFQATT, SNEGSKA (reference sequence). V was pared by 1 base and J by 3 bases, with 13 bases between. The CDR3 has 15 residues.

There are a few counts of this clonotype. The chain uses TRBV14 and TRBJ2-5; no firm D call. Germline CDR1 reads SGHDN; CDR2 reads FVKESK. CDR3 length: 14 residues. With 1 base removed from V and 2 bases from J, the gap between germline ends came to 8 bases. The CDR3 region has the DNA TGTGCCAGCAGCCAAGTCGTGGGGCAAGAGACCCAGTACTTC. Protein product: CASSQVVGQETQYF.

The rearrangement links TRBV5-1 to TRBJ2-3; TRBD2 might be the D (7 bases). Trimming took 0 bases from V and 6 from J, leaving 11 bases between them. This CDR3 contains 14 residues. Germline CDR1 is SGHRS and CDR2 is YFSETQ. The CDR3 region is CASSLETGGDTQYF. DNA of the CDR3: TGCGCCAGCAGCTTGGAGACGGGGGGCGATACGCAGTATTTT.

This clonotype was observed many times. CDR3 nucleotides: TGTGCCAGTTCTCATCGCAGGGTGGGTTACACAGATACGCAGTATTTT. Protein: CASSHRRVGYTDTQYF. The chain joins TRBV18 to TRBJ2-3; a weak D match, TRBD1 (5 bases). Trimming removed 9 bases from V and 2 bases from J, with 21 bases in between. This CDR3 has 16 amino acids. Germline V lookup: CDR1 KGHSH, CDR2 LQKENI.

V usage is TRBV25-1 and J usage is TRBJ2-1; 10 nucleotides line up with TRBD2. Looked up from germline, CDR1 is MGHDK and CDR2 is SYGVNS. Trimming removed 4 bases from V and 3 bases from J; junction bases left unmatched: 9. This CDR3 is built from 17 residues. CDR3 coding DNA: TGTGCCAGCAGTGCGAGTCTGACTAGCGGGCGCTACAATGAGCAGTTCTTC. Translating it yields CASSASLTSGRYNEQFF.

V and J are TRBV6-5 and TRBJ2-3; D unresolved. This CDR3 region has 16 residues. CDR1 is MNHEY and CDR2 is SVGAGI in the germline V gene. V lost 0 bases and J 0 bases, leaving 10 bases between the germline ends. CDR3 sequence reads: CASSYSDPTSTDTQYF. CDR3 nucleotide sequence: TGTGCCAGCAGTTACTCGGACCCAACTAGCACAGATACGCAGTATTTT.

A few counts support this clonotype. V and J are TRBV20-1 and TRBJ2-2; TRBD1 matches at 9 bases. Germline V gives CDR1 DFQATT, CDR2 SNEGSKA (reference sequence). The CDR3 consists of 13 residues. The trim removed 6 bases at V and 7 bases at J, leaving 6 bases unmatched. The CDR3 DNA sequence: TGCAGTGCCACAGGGGGCAGAATCGGGGAGCTGTTTTTT. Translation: CSATGGRIGELFF.

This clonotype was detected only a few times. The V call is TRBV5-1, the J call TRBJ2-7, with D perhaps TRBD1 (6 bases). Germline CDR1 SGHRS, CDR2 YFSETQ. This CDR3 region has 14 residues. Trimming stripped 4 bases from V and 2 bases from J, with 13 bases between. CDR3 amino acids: CASSVSQGTYEQYF. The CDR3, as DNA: TGCGCCAGCAGCGTTTCACAGGGAACCTACGAGCAGTACTTC.

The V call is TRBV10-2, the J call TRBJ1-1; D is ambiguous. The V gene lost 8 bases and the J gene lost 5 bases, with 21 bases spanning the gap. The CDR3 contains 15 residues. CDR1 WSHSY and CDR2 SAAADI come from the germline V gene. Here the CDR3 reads CASQGSFLDRTEAFF. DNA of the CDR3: TGCGCCAGCCAAGGGAGCTTCCTCGACCGGACTGAAGCTTTCTTT.

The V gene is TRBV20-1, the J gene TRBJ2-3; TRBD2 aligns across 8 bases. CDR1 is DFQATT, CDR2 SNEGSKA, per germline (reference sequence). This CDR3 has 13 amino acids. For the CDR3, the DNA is TGCGGGGGAACTAGCGGACTCACAGATACGCAGTATTTT. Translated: CGGTSGLTDTQYF.

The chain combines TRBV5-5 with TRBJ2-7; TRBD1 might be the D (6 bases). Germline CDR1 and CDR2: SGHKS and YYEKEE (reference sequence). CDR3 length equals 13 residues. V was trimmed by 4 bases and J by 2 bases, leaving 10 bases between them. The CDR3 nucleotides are TGTGCCAGCAGCCGAGGACAGCCCTACGAGCAGTACTTC. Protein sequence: CASSRGQPYEQYF.

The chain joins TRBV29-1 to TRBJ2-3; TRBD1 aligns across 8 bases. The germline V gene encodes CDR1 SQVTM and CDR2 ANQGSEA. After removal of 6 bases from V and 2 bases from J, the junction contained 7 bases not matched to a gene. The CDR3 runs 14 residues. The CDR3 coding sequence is TGCAGCGTCAGAAGGGACAGGCACACAGATACGCAGTATTTT. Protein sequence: CSVRRDRHTDTQYF.

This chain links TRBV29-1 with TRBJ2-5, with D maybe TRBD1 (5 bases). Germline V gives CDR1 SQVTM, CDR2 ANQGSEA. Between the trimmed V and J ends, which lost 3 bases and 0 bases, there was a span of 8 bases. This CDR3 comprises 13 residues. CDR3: CSVEGQNQETQYF. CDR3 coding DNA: TGCAGCGTTGAGGGGCAGAACCAAGAGACCCAGTACTTC.

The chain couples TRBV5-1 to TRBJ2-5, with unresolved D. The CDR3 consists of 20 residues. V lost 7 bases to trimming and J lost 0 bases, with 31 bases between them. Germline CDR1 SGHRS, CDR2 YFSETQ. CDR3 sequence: CASHENWKLLTGPHQETQYF. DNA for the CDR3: TGCGCCAGCCATGAGAATTGGAAACTCCTAACGGGCCCCCACCAAGAGACCCAGTACTTC.

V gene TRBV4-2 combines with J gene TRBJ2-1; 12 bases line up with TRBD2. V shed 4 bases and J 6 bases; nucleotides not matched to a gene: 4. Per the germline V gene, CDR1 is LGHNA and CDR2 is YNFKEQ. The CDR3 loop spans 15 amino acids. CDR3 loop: CASSPLAGGPNEQFF. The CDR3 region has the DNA TGTGCCAGCAGCCCCCTAGCGGGGGGGCCCAATGAGCAGTTCTTC.

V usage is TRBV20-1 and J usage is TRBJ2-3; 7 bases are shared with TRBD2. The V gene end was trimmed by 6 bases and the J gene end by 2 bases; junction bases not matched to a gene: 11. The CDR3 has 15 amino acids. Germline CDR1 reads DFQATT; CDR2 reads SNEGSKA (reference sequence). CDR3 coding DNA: TGCAGTGCGGGGGGGGGAGGCCCGGCCACAGATACGCAGTATTTT. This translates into CSAGGGGPATDTQYF.

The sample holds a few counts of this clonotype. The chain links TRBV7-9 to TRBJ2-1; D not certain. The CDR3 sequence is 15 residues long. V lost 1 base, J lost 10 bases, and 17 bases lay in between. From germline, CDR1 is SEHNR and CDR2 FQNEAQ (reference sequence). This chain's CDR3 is CASSLVGPPYGEQFF. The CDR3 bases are TGTGCCAGCAGCTTAGTCGGGCCACCATACGGGGAGCAGTTCTTC.

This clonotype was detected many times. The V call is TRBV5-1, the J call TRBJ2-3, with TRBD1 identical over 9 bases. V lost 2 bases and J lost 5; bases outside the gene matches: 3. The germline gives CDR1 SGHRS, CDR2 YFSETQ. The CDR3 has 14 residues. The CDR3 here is CASSLGQGRDTQYF. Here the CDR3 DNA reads TGCGCCAGCAGCTTAGGACAGGGGCGAGATACGCAGTATTTT.